What follows are 14 T cell receptor beta chains derived from one specimen sequenced in a study of OX40 agonist ivuxolimab in advanced cancers. TCRdb's copy holds only in-frame clones and misses some; the assay was immunoSEQ multiplex PCR. In the table there are tens of thousands of clones, around nine tenths of which are singletons. Source: CD4+ or CD8+ T cells sorted from blood, taken in a trial of the OX40 agonist ivuxolimab. The receptors stem from an adult with an advanced solid tumor such as melanoma, head and neck, liver or kidney cancer.

The chain combines TRBV10-1 with TRBJ2-3, with D uncertain. The CDR3 has 15 amino acids. Germline V gives CDR1 WNHNN, CDR2 SYGVQD (reference sequence). Trimming took 0 bases from V and 3 from J, leaving 10 bases between them. The CDR3 bases are TGCGCCAGCAGTGAGTCGGCAGTGGGGACAGATACGCAGTATTTT. It is translated as CASSESAVGTDTQYF.

The gene calls are TRBV5-5 and TRBJ2-7, with 7 bases lining up with TRBD2. This CDR3 spans 16 amino acids. Germline V gene data show CDR1 as SGHKS and CDR2 as YYEKEE (reference sequence). The ends lost 1 base at V and 0 bases at J; junction bases unmatched: 7. CDR3 DNA sequence: TGTGCCAGCAGCTTGCTCTCCCGCGGGAGCTCCTACGAGCAGTACTTC. This sequence encodes CASSLLSRGSSYEQYF.

The chain links TRBV6-5 to TRBJ2-1, with D tentatively TRBD2 (5 bases). Per germline, CDR1 MNHEY and CDR2 SVGAGI. The length of the CDR3 is 15 residues. With 0 bases removed from V and 5 bases from J, the gap between germline ends came to 11 bases. CDR3: CASSYSGSADNEQFF. CDR3 in DNA: TGTGCCAGCAGTTACTCGGGTAGCGCGGACAATGAGCAGTTCTTC.

The chain has TRBV25-1 and TRBJ2-5; D call uncertain. CDR1 is MGHDK and CDR2 is SYGVNS in the germline V gene. Trimming removed 3 bases from V and 1 base from J, with 18 bases in between. The CDR3 consists of 17 residues. DNA for the CDR3: TGTGCCAGCAGTGAGGATAAGGCAGTCCTCCCCCAAGAGACCCAGTACTTC. Translation gives CASSEDKAVLPQETQYF. Full variable domain (remainder filled in from reference TRBV25-1 and TRBJ2-5): EADIYQTPRYLVIGTGKKITLECSQTMGHDKMYWYQQDPGMELHLIHYSYGVNSTEKGDLSSESTVSRIRTEHFPLTLESARPSHTSQYLCASSEDKAVLPQETQYFGPGTRLLVL.

The table lists this clone with a count of one. V gene TRBV28 combines with J gene TRBJ1-2; 8 bases match TRBD1. Per the germline V gene, CDR1 is MDHEN and CDR2 is SYDVKM. This CDR3 has 14 residues. The ends lost 5 bases at V and 6 bases at J; junction bases unmatched: 8. In DNA form, the CDR3 reads TGTGCCAGCAGTGGCCACAGGGGGACAAATGGCTACACCTTC. Translating gives CASSGHRGTNGYTF.

The chain combines TRBV7-6 with TRBJ2-3; D unresolved. This CDR3 is built from 15 residues. V was shortened by 5 bases and J by 0 bases, with 12 bases between the two germline ends. CDR1 SGHVS and CDR2 FNYEAQ come from the germline V gene. The CDR3 spells CASSPMAVSTDTQYF. The CDR3 region has the DNA TGTGCCAGCAGCCCAATGGCGGTTAGCACAGATACGCAGTATTTT. The variable domain in full, completed from reference TRBV7-6 and TRBJ2-3, reads GAGVSQSPRYKVTKRGQDVALRCDPISGHVSLYWYRQALGQGPEFLTYFNYEAQQDKSGLPNDRFSAERPEGSISTLTIQRTEQRDSAMYRCASSPMAVSTDTQYFGPGTRLTVL.

V is TRBV7-9 and J is TRBJ2-5; 7 bases agree with TRBD2. The CDR3 runs to 15 residues. The germline V gene encodes CDR1 SEHNR and CDR2 FQNEAQ (reference sequence). V was clipped by 5 bases and J by 4 bases; unmatched bases: 10. The CDR3 sequence: CASSPIAGVRETQYF. The CDR3 coding sequence is TGTGCCAGCAGCCCGATTGCGGGAGTAAGAGAGACCCAGTACTTC.

This clone is categorized as medium-sized (0.01 to 0.1%). V gene TRBV5-5 combines with J gene TRBJ2-2; 15 nucleotides match TRBD2. The CDR3 totals 18 residues. Trimming took 2 bases from V and 0 from J; bases not matched to a gene: 2. CDR1 and CDR2 (germline): SGHKS, YYEKEE (reference sequence). CDR3 sequence reads: CASSLGLAGGANTGELFF. DNA of the CDR3: TGTGCCAGCAGCTTAGGACTAGCGGGAGGGGCGAACACCGGGGAGCTGTTTTTT.

V and J are TRBV19 and TRBJ2-5; no clear D. The better agreement between TRBJ2-7 and the DNA end casts doubt on the J call. CDR3 length: 14 amino acids. In germline, CDR1 is LNHDA, CDR2 SQIVND (reference sequence). This CDR3 is CASSIVGSSYEQYF. The CDR3, as DNA: TGTGCCAGTAGTATAGTGGGCAGCTCCTACGAGCAGTACTTC.

The chain uses TRBV11-3 and TRBJ2-1; no firm D call. The V end lost 5 bases, the J end lost 4 bases, and 6 bases lay between the germline ends. The germline CDR1 and CDR2 sequences are SGHNT and YENEEA. This CDR3 has 12 residues. The CDR3: CASSPSYNEQFF. CDR3 bases: TGTGCCAGCAGCCCCTCATACAATGAGCAGTTCTTC. Using reference TRBV11-3 and TRBJ2-1 for the parts outside the CDR3, the full variable domain is EAGVVQSPRYKIIEKKQPVAFWCNPISGHNTLYWYLQNLGQGPELLIRYENEEAVDDSQLPKDRFSAERLKGVDSTLKIQPAELGDSAVYLCASSPSYNEQFFGPGTRLTVL.

The genes are TRBV27 and TRBJ2-3; TRBD1 matches 12 bases. The CDR3 has 18 residues. Germline V gene lookup returns CDR1 MNHEY and CDR2 SMNVEV (reference sequence). The V segment lost 4 bases and the J segment 3 bases; nucleotides outside the gene matches: 11. For the CDR3, the DNA is TGTGCCAGCAGTTCACCGGGACAGGGGGCGTATTGGACAGATACGCAGTATTTT. Protein sequence: CASSSPGQGAYWTDTQYF.

This clone has just a few counts. The rearrangement joins TRBV5-5 to TRBJ1-3; D gene uncertain. This CDR3 contains 17 residues. Germline CDR1 SGHKS, CDR2 YYEKEE (reference sequence). Trimming took 0 bases from V and 4 from J, leaving 17 bases between them. The CDR3 is CASSLELMVGPGNTIYF. DNA for the CDR3: TGTGCCAGCAGCTTGGAGTTAATGGTAGGGCCCGGAAACACCATATATTTT.

The chain combines TRBV10-2 with TRBJ2-7; no clear D. V was trimmed by 0 bases and J by 2 bases, leaving 5 bases between them. This CDR3 region has 13 residues. Germline CDR1 reads WSHSY; CDR2 reads SAAADI. In nucleotides, the CDR3 is TGCGCCAGCAGTGAGTCGGGGACCTACGAGCAGTACTTC. Its protein is CASSESGTYEQYF.

The chain is built from TRBV29-1 and TRBJ2-7, with 9 bases lining up with TRBD1. The ends lost 2 bases at V and 1 base at J; junction bases unmatched: 6. The CDR3 loop spans 15 amino acids. CDR1 and CDR2 (germline): SQVTM, ANQGSEA. The CDR3 DNA follows: TGCAGCGTTGAATTGGGGGACAGGGCATCCTACGAGCAGTACTTC. It is translated as CSVELGDRASYEQYF.